This record looks at one TCR beta chain sequence and its context. Its antigen is unidentified. This entry belongs to a study of T cell responses to AZD1222 COVID-19 vaccine. Across the study: Whether given at about 4 or about 12 weeks, second doses were pooled.

Overall study findings and caveats: Clonal diversity was possibly underestimated, and white British individuals and females predominated among donors. With dominance at 160-218 and 743-854, vaccine-associated CD4 TCRs spanned spike. It was only after the peak T cell response that any repertoires were sampled.

Trimming stripped 3 bases from V and 6 bases from J, with 19 bases between. The germline gives CDR1 SGDLS, CDR2 YYNGEE. This CDR3 spans 15 amino acids. Repertoires were generated with immunoSEQ multiplex PCR, while TCRdb's copy carries only in-frame clones and drops some. The sample consists of about 150,000 clones, approximately 88% of them appearing once. The V gene is TRBV9, the J gene TRBJ2-7, with a possible D match to TRBD2 (5 bases). The receptor's source is an adult in good health. The sample consisted of peripheral blood, taken on day 0 of AZD1222 vaccination. CDR3 sequence: CASSAPRDTGGEQYF. CDR3 bases: TGTGCCAGCAGCGCCCCTCGGGATACGGGTGGCGAGCAGTACTTC.